Presented here are 25 T cell receptor beta chains from one specimen sequenced in a study of Graves' ophthalmopathy and Graves' hyperthyroidism. The TCR beta CDR3 regions underwent amplification from RNA transcripts. RT-PCR in the first round used HTBI primers; a second-round multiplex PCR followed. TCRdb re-called the multiplex PCR reads through MiXCR, storing one row per CDR3 protein. The sample shows around 470,000 distinct CDR3 sequences, under 15% of them seen only once. Sequencing was carried out using blood. The receptors stem from a woman in her twenties or thirties with Graves' ophthalmopathy.

This clonotype was seen repeatedly, ten times or more. The rearrangement uses TRBV2 and TRBJ1-1; D possibly corresponds to TRBD1 (5 bases). CDR3 length equals 14 residues. Germline lookup yields CDR1 SNHLY and CDR2 FYNNEI. V lost 6 bases to trimming and J lost 3 bases, with 14 bases between them. The CDR3: CASRGGTGYTEAFF. CDR3 sequence (DNA): TGTGCCAGCAGGGGAGGGACTGGTTACACTGAAGCTTTCTTT.

This clonotype was detected ten times or more. This chain links TRBV5-1 with TRBJ2-5; D gene uncertain. CDR1 is SGHRS, CDR2 YFSETQ, per germline. This CDR3 is built from 15 residues. Trimming cost V 0 bases and J 2 bases, with 11 bases left between them. The CDR3: CASSLGLAAQETQYF. In DNA, the CDR3 is TGCGCCAGCAGCTTGGGTTTGGCAGCTCAAGAGACCCAGTACTTC.

The chain is built from TRBV11-3 and TRBJ1-1; maybe TRBD1 (6 bases). V dropped 1 base and J dropped 0 bases, with 12 bases sitting between them. The CDR3 extends over 16 amino acids. Germline CDR1 is SGHNT and CDR2 is YENEEA. Written as DNA, the CDR3 is TGTGCCAGCAGCTTAGGTAGGGGGACGATGAACACTGAAGCTTTCTTT. Its protein product is CASSLGRGTMNTEAFF.

The sample holds many counts of this clonotype. V and J are TRBV28 and TRBJ2-7; tentatively, D is TRBD2 (6 bases). The germline V gene encodes CDR1 MDHEN and CDR2 SYDVKM. The V and J ends lost 7 bases and 2 bases respectively, with 15 bases between them. The CDR3 spans 14 residues. In DNA, the CDR3 is TGTGCCAGCAAGCCCGGGGGTTGGACCTACGAGCAGTACTTC. It codes for CASKPGGWTYEQYF.

This clonotype was recorded at least ten times. CDR3 sequence reads: CASSYSPDRQETQYF. DNA of the CDR3: TGTGCCAGCAGTTACTCTCCGGACCGCCAAGAGACCCAGTACTTC. The rearrangement links TRBV6-2 or TRBV6-3 to TRBJ2-5; D is uncertain. Germline CDR1 reads MNHEY; CDR2 reads SVGEGT. Trimming shortened V by 0 bases and J by 1 base, and 9 bases separated the two germline ends. This CDR3 comprises 15 residues.

This clonotype was seen many times. J is TRBJ1-1 and V is TRBV28; 7 bases match TRBD1. V was clipped by 5 bases and J by 4 bases; unmatched bases: 7. The CDR3 runs to 14 residues. Germline CDR1 MDHEN, CDR2 SYDVKM. The CDR3 protein is CASSRQGWGTEAFF. The CDR3 bases are TGTGCCAGCAGTCGACAGGGATGGGGCACTGAAGCTTTCTTT.

This clonotype was counted ten times or more. The rearrangement joins TRBV4-1 to TRBJ1-1; D is undetermined. This CDR3 has 16 amino acids. Germline V gene data show CDR1 as MGHRA and CDR2 as YSYEKL. V lost 4 bases, J lost 2 bases, and 17 bases lay in between. The CDR3 loop reads CASSLQVRNVNTEAFF. CDR3 in DNA: TGCGCCAGCAGCCTACAAGTCAGGAACGTTAACACTGAAGCTTTCTTT.

In this sample, this clonotype turned up many times. The chain carries TRBV4-1 and TRBJ1-1, with a tentative D call TRBD1 (6 bases). This CDR3 has 15 residues. Trimming removed 0 bases from V and 6 bases from J, with 14 bases in between. Germline V gene sequence: CDR1 MGHRA, CDR2 YSYEKL. The CDR3 DNA reads as TGCGCCAGCAGCCAAGAGGGGGGGGCGGCTTCTGAAGCTTTCTTT. This encodes CASSQEGGAASEAFF.

This clonotype showed up many times. The V and J genes are TRBV5-1 and TRBJ2-7, with TRBD1 matching 10 bases. Germline assignment: CDR1 SGHRS and CDR2 YFSETQ. The CDR3 spans 14 residues. With 0 bases clipped from V and 6 bases from J, the junction kept 3 bases outside the gene matches. The CDR3 spells CASSLGQGAFEQYF. For the CDR3, the DNA is TGCGCCAGCAGCTTGGGACAGGGGGCGTTCGAGCAGTACTTC.

The rearrangement links TRBV28 to TRBJ2-4; TRBD2 matches at 14 bases. V shed 6 bases, J shed 6 bases, and the junction held 7 bases outside the gene matches. The CDR3 length is 16 residues. CDR1 is MDHEN and CDR2 is SYDVKM in the germline V gene. CDR3 sequence: CASSLGTSGGLNIQYF. CDR3 nucleotides: TGTGCCAGCAGCCTGGGGACTAGCGGGGGTCTAAACATTCAGTACTTC.

In its sample, this clonotype was seen many times. J is TRBJ2-5 and V is TRBV24-1; D is possibly TRBD1 or TRBD2 (5 bases each). The CDR3 length is 15 residues. V shed 5 bases and J shed 1 base, with 13 bases lying between them. Germline V gene data show CDR1 as KGHDR and CDR2 as SFDVKD. The CDR3 DNA follows: TGTGCCACCAGTGGGGGTGGGGGAGTCCAAGAGACCCAGTACTTC. It yields the protein CATSGGGGVQETQYF.

The J gene is TRBJ2-2, the V gene TRBV2, with 7 bases lining up with TRBD2. V trimming: 2 bases; J trimming: 5 bases; junction bases outside the gene matches: 5. Germline values: CDR1 SNHLY, CDR2 FYNNEI. The length of the CDR3 is 15 residues. The DNA for the CDR3 is TGTGCCAGCAGTGAACAGGGAGGGTGGACCGGGGAGCTGTTTTTT. Protein sequence: CASSEQGGWTGELFF.

Ten or more counts support this clonotype. The chain recombines TRBV6-1 with TRBJ1-6, with 7 nucleotides matching TRBD1. Unmatched junction bases numbered 2, after V lost 4 bases and J lost 8 bases. The CDR3 runs to 13 residues. CDR1 MNHNS and CDR2 SASEGT come from the germline V gene. As DNA, the CDR3 is TGTGCCAGCAGTGGGGACAGTTATTCACCCCTCCACTTT. This translates into CASSGDSYSPLHF.

This clonotype was seen many times. The chain uses TRBV2 and TRBJ2-7; 9 positions agree with TRBD2. The ends lost 5 bases at V and 6 bases at J; junction bases unmatched: 5. Germline lookup yields CDR1 SNHLY and CDR2 FYNNEI. The CDR3 is 13 residues long. The CDR3 reads CASSSGTSREQYF. The CDR3 region has the DNA TGTGCCAGCAGTTCCGGGACTAGCCGCGAGCAGTACTTC.

This clonotype was observed many times. The rearrangement links TRBV29-1 to TRBJ2-4; D is undetermined. The V end lost 3 bases, the J end lost 3 bases, and 3 bases lay between the germline ends. The CDR3 sequence is 11 residues long. Germline CDR1 SQVTM, CDR2 ANQGSEA. As DNA, the CDR3 is TGCAGCGTTGACGACAAAAACATTCAGTACTTC. Its translation is CSVDDKNIQYF. The full variable domain, with the rest looked up from reference TRBV29-1 and TRBJ2-4, is SAVISQKPSRDICQRGTSLTIQCQVDSQVTMMFWYRQQPGQSLTLIATANQGSEATYESGFVIDKFPISRPNLTFSTLTVSNMSPEDSSIYLCSVDDKNIQYFGAGTRLSVL.

The sample holds many counts of this clonotype. The rearrangement uses TRBV19 and TRBJ1-1; D possibly corresponds to TRBD1 (5 bases). CDR1 is LNHDA, CDR2 SQIVND, per germline (reference sequence). Trimming left V 3 bases short and J 1 base short, with 15 bases between. The CDR3 contains 16 residues. The CDR3 region is CASSIGAGRTNTEAFF. The DNA for the CDR3 is TGTGCCAGTAGTATCGGGGCAGGGAGAACGAACACTGAAGCTTTCTTT.

The chain is built from TRBV20-1 and TRBJ2-7; maybe TRBD2 (5 bases). Germline CDR1 reads DFQATT; CDR2 reads SNEGSKA (reference sequence). The CDR3 spans 15 residues. V was clipped by 3 bases and J by 0 bases, with 15 bases between them. CDR3 DNA sequence: TGCAGTGCTAGTTCGTGGGAGCCCAGCTCCTACGAGCAGTACTTC. Translation: CSASSWEPSSYEQYF.

This clonotype was seen ten or more times. The chain combines TRBV6-2 or TRBV6-3 with TRBJ2-7, with D perhaps matching TRBD1 (6 bases). The CDR3 is 14 amino acids. Germline CDR1 reads MNHEY; CDR2 reads SVGEGT. V lost 5 bases, J lost 2 bases, and 13 bases lay in between. The CDR3 DNA sequence: TGTGCCAGCAGTCCCAACCGGGACACCTACGAGCAGTACTTC. Protein product: CASSPNRDTYEQYF.

This clonotype was seen at least ten times. The gene calls are TRBV12-3 or TRBV12-4 and TRBJ1-2; D is ambiguous. The CDR3 is made up of 12 amino acids. V lost 3 bases, J lost 8 bases, and 10 bases lay in between. For the CDR3, the DNA is TGTGCCAGCAGTTTTACGGGGTTGGGCTACACCTTC. It translates to CASSFTGLGYTF.

This clonotype occurred a few times. This chain connects TRBV4-1 to TRBJ1-2, with D unresolved. The CDR3 consists of 16 residues. Trimming took off 0 bases at V and 4 bases at J, with 15 bases between the two ends. The germline gives CDR1 MGHRA, CDR2 YSYEKL. DNA for the CDR3: TGCGCCAGCAGCCAAGAAGAGTCGGGAATCGGCTATGGCTACACCTTC. It specifies CASSQEESGIGYGYTF.

The chain carries TRBV6-2 or TRBV6-3 and TRBJ1-2; no clear D gene. Germline values: CDR1 MNHEY, CDR2 SVGEGT. CDR3 size: 13 residues. V was clipped by 4 bases and J by 4 bases, with 10 bases between them. The CDR3 sequence is CASSSAEIYGYTF. The CDR3 DNA is TGTGCCAGCAGTTCAGCCGAGATCTATGGCTACACCTTC.

The table lists this clonotype with many counts. CDR3 residues: CASGLVLGQGTYEQYF. CDR3 sequence (DNA): TGTGCTAGTGGTTTGGTACTCGGACAGGGGACTTACGAGCAGTACTTC. The chain has TRBV12-5 and TRBJ2-7, with 9 bases aligning to TRBD1. V was clipped by 0 bases and J by 4 bases; unmatched bases: 7. The CDR3 totals 16 residues. Per germline, CDR1 LGHNT and CDR2 FRNRAP.

This chain connects TRBV28 to TRBJ2-7, with 8 nucleotides matching TRBD2. The CDR3 totals 16 residues. CDR1 and CDR2 from the germline V gene are MDHEN and SYDVKM. V lost 5 bases, J lost 2 bases, and 11 bases stayed unmatched. The CDR3 DNA sequence: TGTGCCAGCAGTCCCAGGGGTAGCGGGAAGACCTACGAGCAGTACTTC. This codes for CASSPRGSGKTYEQYF.

This clonotype was counted at least ten times. CDR3 loop: CASSLALFSGTEAFF. The CDR3 bases are TGTGCCAGCAGCTTAGCGCTATTTAGTGGAACTGAAGCTTTCTTT. This rearrangement joins TRBV7-2 to TRBJ1-1; no clear D gene. The V end was cut by 0 bases, the J end by 5 bases, with 13 bases between. The CDR3 contains 15 residues. The germline gives CDR1 SGHTA, CDR2 FQGNSA.

This clonotype was detected many times. This chain uses TRBV28 with TRBJ1-2; 8 nucleotides line up with TRBD1. Germline CDR1 MDHEN, CDR2 SYDVKM. J gave up 6 bases and V 2 bases, and 5 bases lay outside the gene matches. The CDR3 sequence is 14 residues long. DNA for the CDR3: TGTGCCAGCAGTTTACTTCAGGGGGCGAATGGCTACACCTTC. It encodes CASSLLQGANGYTF.